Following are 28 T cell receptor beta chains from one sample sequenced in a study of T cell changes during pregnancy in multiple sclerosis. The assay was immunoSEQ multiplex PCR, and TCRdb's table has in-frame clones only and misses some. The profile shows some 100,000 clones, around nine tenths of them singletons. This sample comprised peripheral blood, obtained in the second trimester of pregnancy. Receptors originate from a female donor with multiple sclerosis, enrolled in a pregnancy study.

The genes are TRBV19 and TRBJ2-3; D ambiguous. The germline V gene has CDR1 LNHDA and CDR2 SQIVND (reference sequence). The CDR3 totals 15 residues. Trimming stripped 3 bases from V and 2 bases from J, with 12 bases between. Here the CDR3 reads CASSIGFRDTDTQYF. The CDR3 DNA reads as TGTGCCAGTAGTATCGGGTTTAGAGACACAGATACGCAGTATTTT.

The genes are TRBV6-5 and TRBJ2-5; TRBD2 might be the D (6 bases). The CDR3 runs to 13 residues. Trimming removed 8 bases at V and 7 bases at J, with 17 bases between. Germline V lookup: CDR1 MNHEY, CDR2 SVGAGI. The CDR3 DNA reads TGTGCCAGCTCTGGGCTAGCGAAGGGGACCCAGTACTTC. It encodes CASSGLAKGTQYF.

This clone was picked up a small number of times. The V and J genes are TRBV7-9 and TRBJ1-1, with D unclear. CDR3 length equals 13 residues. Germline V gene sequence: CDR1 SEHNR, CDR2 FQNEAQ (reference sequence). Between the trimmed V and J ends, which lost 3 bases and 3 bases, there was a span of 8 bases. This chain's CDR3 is CASSFEADTEAFF. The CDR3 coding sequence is TGTGCCAGCAGCTTTGAGGCGGACACTGAAGCTTTCTTT.

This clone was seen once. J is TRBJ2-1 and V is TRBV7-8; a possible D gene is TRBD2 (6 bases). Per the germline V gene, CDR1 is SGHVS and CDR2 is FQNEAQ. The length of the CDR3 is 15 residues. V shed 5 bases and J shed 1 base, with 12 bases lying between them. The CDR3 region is CASSPARGSYNEQFF. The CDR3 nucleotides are TGTGCCAGCAGCCCGGCGCGGGGTTCCTACAATGAGCAGTTCTTC.

CDR3: CASSQLVRRTGMGAEAFF. In DNA form, the CDR3 reads TGTGCCAGCAGCCAATTGGTCCGGCGTACAGGGATGGGGGCTGAAGCTTTCTTT. The V gene is TRBV16, the J gene TRBJ1-1; D may be TRBD1 (6 bases). The germline V gene encodes CDR1 KGHSY and CDR2 FQNENV. Trimming removed 1 base from V and 6 bases from J, with 24 bases in between. There are 18 residues in the CDR3.

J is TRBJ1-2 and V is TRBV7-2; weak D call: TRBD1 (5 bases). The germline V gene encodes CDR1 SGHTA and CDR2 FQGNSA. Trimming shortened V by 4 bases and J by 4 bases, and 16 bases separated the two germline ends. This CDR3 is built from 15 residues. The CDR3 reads CASSSPMWGGYGYTF. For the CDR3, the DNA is TGTGCCAGCAGCTCTCCCATGTGGGGGGGCTATGGCTACACCTTC.

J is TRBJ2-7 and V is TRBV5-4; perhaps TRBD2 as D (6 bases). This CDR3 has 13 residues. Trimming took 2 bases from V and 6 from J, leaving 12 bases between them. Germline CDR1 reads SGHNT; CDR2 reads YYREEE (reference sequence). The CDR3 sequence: CASSFWTGVEQYF. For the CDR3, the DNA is TGTGCCAGCAGCTTCTGGACGGGGGTCGAGCAGTACTTC.

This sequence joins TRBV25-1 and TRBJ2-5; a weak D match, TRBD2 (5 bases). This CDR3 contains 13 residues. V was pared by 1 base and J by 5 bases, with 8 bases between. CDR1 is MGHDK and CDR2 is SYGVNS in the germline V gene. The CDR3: CASSEFGGETQYF. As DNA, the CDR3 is TGTGCCAGCAGTGAATTCGGCGGGGAGACCCAGTACTTC. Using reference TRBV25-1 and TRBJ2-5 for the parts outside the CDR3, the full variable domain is EADIYQTPRYLVIGTGKKITLECSQTMGHDKMYWYQQDPGMELHLIHYSYGVNSTEKGDLSSESTVSRIRTEHFPLTLESARPSHTSQYLCASSEFGGETQYFGPGTRLLVL.

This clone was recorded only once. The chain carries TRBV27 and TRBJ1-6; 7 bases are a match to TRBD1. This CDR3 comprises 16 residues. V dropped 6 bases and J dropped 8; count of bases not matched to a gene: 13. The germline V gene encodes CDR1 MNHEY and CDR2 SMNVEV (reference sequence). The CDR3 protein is CASSPLSGGIHSPLHF. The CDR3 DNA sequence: TGTGCCAGCAGCCCCCTCTCAGGGGGGATTCATTCACCCCTCCACTTT.

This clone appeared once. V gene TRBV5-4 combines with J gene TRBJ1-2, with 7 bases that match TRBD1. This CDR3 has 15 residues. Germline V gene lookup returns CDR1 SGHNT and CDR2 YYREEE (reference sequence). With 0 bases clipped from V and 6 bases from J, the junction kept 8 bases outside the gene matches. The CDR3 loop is CASSLARGQTDGYTF. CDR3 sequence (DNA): TGTGCCAGCAGCTTGGCCAGGGGACAGACTGATGGCTACACCTTC.

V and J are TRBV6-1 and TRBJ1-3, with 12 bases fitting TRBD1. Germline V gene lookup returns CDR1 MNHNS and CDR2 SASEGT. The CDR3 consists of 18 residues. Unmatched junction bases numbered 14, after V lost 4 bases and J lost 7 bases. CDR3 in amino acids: CASSVGTGGEMWRNTIYF. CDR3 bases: TGTGCCAGCAGTGTGGGGACAGGGGGCGAAATGTGGAGGAACACCATATATTTT.

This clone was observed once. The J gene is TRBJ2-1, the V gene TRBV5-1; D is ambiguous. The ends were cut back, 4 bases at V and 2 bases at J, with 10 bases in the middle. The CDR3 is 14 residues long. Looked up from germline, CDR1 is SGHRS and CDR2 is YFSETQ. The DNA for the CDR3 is TGCGCCAGCAGCGGGTCGAGGACCTACAATGAGCAGTTCTTC. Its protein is CASSGSRTYNEQFF.

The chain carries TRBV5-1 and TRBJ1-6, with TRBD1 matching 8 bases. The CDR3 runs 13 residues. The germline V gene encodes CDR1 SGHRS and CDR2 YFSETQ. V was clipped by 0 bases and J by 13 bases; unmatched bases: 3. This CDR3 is CASSLEGDRPLHF. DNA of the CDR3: TGCGCCAGCAGCTTGGAAGGGGACAGGCCCCTCCACTTT.

This CDR3 is CASSQTGTEQYF. CDR3 coding DNA: TGTGCCAGCAGCCAGACAGGGACCGAGCAGTACTTC. The chain joins TRBV5-4 to TRBJ2-7; 7 bases fit TRBD1. V was pared by 4 bases and J by 6 bases, with 4 bases of the junction left unmatched. Per the germline V gene, CDR1 is SGHNT and CDR2 is YYREEE (reference sequence). The CDR3 has 12 amino acids.

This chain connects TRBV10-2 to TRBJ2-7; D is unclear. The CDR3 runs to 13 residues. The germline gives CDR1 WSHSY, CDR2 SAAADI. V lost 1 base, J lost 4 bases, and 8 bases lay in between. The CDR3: CASSEFPLYEQYF. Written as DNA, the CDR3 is TGCGCCAGCAGTGAGTTCCCCTTGTACGAGCAGTACTTC.

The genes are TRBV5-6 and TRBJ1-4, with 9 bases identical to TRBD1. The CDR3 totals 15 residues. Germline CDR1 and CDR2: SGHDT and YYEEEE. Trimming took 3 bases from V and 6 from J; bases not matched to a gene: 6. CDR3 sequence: CASSSPGQGDEKLFF. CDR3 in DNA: TGTGCCAGCAGCTCGCCGGGACAGGGCGATGAAAAACTGTTTTTT.

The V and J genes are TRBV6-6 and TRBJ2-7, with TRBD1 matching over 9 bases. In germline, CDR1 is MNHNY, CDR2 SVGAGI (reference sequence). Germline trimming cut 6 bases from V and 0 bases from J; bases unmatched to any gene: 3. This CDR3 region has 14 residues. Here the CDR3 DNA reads TGTGCCAGCAGGCAACAGGGGGCCTCCTACGAGCAGTACTTC. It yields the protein CASRQQGASYEQYF.

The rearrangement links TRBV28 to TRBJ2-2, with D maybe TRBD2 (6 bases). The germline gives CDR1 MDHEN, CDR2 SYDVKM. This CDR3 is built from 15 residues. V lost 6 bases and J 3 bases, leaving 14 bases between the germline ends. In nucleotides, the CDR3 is TGTGCCAGCAGCCCCGGTGGAGGGGACACCGGGGAGCTGTTTTTT. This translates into CASSPGGGDTGELFF.

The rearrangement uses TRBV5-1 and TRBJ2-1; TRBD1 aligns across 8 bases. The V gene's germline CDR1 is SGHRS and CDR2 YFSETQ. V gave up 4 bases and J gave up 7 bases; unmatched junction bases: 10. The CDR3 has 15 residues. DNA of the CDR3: TGCGCCAGCAGCATCGGACAGGGAATTCCGAATGAGCAGTTCTTC. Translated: CASSIGQGIPNEQFF. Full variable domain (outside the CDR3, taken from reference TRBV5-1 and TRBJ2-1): KAGVTQTPRYLIKTRGQQVTLSCSPISGHRSVSWYQQTPGQGLQFLFEYFSETQRNKGNFPGRFSGRQFSNSRSEMNVSTLELGDSALYLCASSIGQGIPNEQFFGPGTRLTVL.

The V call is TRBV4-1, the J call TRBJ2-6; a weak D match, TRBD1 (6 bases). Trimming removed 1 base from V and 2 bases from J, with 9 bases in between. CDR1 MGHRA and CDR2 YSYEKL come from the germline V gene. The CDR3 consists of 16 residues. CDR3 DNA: TGCGCCAGCAGCCAAGGGGGGCTAGCTGGGGCCAACGTCCTGACTTTC. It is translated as CASSQGGLAGANVLTF.

This chain's CDR3 is CASSPLGQGGNTEAFF. CDR3 coding DNA: TGTGCCAGCTCACCATTGGGGCAGGGGGGGAACACTGAAGCTTTCTTT. V usage is TRBV18 and J usage is TRBJ1-1; 7 positions match TRBD1. After removal of 2 bases from V and 1 base from J, the junction contained 7 bases not matched to a gene. The CDR3 runs to 16 residues. Per germline, CDR1 KGHSH and CDR2 LQKENI.

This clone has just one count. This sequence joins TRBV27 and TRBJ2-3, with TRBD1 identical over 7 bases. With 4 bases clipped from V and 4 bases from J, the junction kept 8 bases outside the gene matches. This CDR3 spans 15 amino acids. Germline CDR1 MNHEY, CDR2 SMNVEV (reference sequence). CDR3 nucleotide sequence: TGTGCCAGCAGTTCCGTCAGGGGGTTCCCAGATACGCAGTATTTT. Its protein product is CASSSVRGFPDTQYF.

The CDR3 nucleotides read TGCGCCAGCAGCTTTGGCAGGGCCTACGAGCAGTACTTC. It encodes CASSFGRAYEQYF. The chain recombines TRBV5-1 with TRBJ2-7; a weak D match, TRBD1 (5 bases). Germline V gene sequence: CDR1 SGHRS, CDR2 YFSETQ. V lost 2 bases and J lost 2, with 8 bases in between. CDR3 size: 13 residues.

CDR3 amino acids: CASSQGVQGNYGYTF. CDR3 in DNA: TGCGCCAGCAGCCAAGGGGTGCAGGGCAACTATGGCTACACCTTC. This chain joins TRBV4-1 and TRBJ1-2; D perhaps matches TRBD1 (5 bases). The CDR3 has 15 amino acids. Germline CDR1 reads MGHRA; CDR2 reads YSYEKL. V gave up 1 base and J gave up 2 bases, with 11 bases separating them.

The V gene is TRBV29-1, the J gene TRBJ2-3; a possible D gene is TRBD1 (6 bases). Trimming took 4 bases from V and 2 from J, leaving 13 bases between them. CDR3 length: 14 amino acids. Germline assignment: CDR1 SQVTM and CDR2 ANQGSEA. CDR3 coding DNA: TGCAGCGTTGGGCAGGGGTCCCCCACAGATACGCAGTATTTT. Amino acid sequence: CSVGQGSPTDTQYF.

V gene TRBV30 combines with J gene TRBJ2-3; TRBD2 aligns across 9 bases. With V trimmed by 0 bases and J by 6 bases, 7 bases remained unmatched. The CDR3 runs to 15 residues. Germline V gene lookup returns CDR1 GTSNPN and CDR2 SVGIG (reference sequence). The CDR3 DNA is TGTGCCTGGAGTGTACAAGCGGGGGGCTGGGATACGCAGTATTTT. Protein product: CAWSVQAGGWDTQYF.

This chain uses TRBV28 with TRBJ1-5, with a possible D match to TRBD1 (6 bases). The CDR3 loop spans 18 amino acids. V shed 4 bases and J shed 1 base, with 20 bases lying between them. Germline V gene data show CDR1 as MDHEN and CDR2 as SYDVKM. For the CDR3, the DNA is TGTGCCAGCAGTTCCTTCCGGGACAAGGCTGTAAGCAATCAGCCCCAGCATTTT. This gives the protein CASSSFRDKAVSNQPQHF.

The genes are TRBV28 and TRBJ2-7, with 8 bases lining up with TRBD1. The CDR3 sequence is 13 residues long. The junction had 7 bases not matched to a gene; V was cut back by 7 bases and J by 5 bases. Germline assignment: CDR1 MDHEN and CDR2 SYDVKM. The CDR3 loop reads CASTDRVRNEQYF. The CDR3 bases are TGTGCCAGCACGGACAGGGTTCGTAACGAGCAGTACTTC.